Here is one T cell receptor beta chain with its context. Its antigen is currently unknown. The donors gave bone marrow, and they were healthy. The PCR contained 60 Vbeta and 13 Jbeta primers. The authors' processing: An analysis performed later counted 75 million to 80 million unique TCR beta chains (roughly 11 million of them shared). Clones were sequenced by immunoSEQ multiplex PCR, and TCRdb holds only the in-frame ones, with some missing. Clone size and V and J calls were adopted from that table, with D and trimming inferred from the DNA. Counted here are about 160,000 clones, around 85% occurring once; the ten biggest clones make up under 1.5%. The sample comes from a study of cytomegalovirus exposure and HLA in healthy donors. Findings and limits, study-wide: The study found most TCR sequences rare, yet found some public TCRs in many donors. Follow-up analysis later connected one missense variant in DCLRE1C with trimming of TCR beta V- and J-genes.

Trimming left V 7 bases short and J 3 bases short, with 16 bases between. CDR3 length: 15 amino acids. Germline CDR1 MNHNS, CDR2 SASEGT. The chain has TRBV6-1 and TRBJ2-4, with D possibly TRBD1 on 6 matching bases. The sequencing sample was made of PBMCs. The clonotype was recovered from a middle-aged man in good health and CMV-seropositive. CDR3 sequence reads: CASTPRQAGKNIQYF. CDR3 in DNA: TGTGCCAGCACCCCCCGACAGGCCGGCAAAAACATTCAGTACTTC.